The TCR beta chain described here comes from a study of monozygotic twins with inflammatory bowel disease. Points from the study as a whole: Twins classed as concordant or discordant showed no difference in repertoire similarity, possibly from limited power. The inverse Simpson measure of TCRbeta diversity was lower in IBD patients than in healthy co-twins.

One entry per CDR3 protein, without DNA, is what TCRdb gives after re-calling the 5' RACE reads. This table lists 400,000 to 500,000 distinct CDR3 sequences. Whole blood served as the source of total RNA, and no T cell sorting took place. From germline, CDR1 is SGHRS and CDR2 YFSETQ. The CDR3 has 16 residues. As to this clonotype: What it recognizes is unknown.

V gene TRBV5-1 combines with J gene TRBJ1-1; the D gene TCRdb calls, TRBD1, cannot be checked with no DNA. Sequencing input: blood. The sequence was collected from a human donor with ulcerative colitis or Crohn's disease, or a healthy co-twin of an affected twin (not recorded which). The CDR3 here is CASSRLAGGMNTEAFF.